These 27 T cell receptor beta chains share one sample of origin, sequenced in a study of shared clonotypes between healthy human individuals. CD45RO-negative CD8 cells positively selected for CCR7 made up the naive population, which excluded terminally differentiated effector memory CD45RA+ cells. Generated by immunoSEQ multiplex PCR, the TCRdb table keeps only in-frame clones and is missing some. Of nearly 2 million clones listed, roughly 95% are singletons. Specimen: naive CD8+ T cells sorted from blood. The receptor source for this set is a man aged 18-30 years in good health.

The rearrangement joins TRBV19 to TRBJ2-5; 7 bases are shared with TRBD2. In germline, CDR1 is LNHDA, CDR2 SQIVND (reference sequence). V was clipped by 3 bases and J by 3 bases; unmatched bases: 7. The CDR3 spans 15 residues. The CDR3 region is CASSMVQRGKETQYF. Written as DNA, the CDR3 is TGTGCCAGTAGTATGGTCCAGCGGGGTAAAGAGACCCAGTACTTC.

The chain uses TRBV13 and TRBJ1-1; 10 bases agree with TRBD1. Germline trimming cut 1 base from V and 3 bases from J; bases unmatched to any gene: 23. Per germline, CDR1 PRHDT and CDR2 FYEKMQ (reference sequence). The CDR3 extends over 22 amino acids. This chain's CDR3 is CASSLVSGTGASPPQDDTEAFF. The CDR3 DNA reads as TGTGCCAGCAGCTTAGTTTCTGGGACAGGGGCCTCTCCCCCCCAAGATGACACTGAAGCTTTCTTT.

This clone was seen only once. J is TRBJ2-1 and V is TRBV13, with 10 bases that match TRBD2. The CDR3 spans 14 residues. Germline trimming cut 8 bases from V and 6 bases from J; bases unmatched to any gene: 7. The V gene's germline CDR1 is PRHDT and CDR2 FYEKMQ (reference sequence). CDR3 sequence: CASRQAGGPNEQFF. For the CDR3, the DNA is TGTGCCAGCCGACAAGCGGGAGGGCCCAATGAGCAGTTCTTC.

This clone was counted a single time. Other DNA sequences within the sample encode an identical CDR3. The J gene is TRBJ2-7, the V gene TRBV6-6; possible D gene TRBD2, 6 bases. The CDR3 extends over 13 amino acids. The germline V gene encodes CDR1 MNHNY and CDR2 SVGAGI (reference sequence). V shed 0 bases and J shed 5 bases, with 8 bases lying between them. The CDR3 sequence: CASSYSGGNEQYF. The CDR3 DNA reads TGTGCCAGCAGTTACTCAGGCGGGAACGAGCAGTACTTC.

This chain joins TRBV14 and TRBJ2-7; tentative D call: TRBD1 (6 bases). V lost 5 bases and J lost 3, with 11 bases in between. CDR3 size: 13 residues. Per the germline V gene, CDR1 is SGHDN and CDR2 is FVKESK. This CDR3 reads CASSFGQFYEQYF. In nucleotides, the CDR3 is TGTGCCAGCAGCTTCGGACAGTTCTACGAGCAGTACTTC.

The chain uses TRBV2 and TRBJ1-2; D not certain. Germline CDR1 SNHLY, CDR2 FYNNEI. CDR3 length equals 11 residues. V was pared by 6 bases and J by 7 bases, with 9 bases between. In nucleotides, the CDR3 is TGTGCCAGCAGAAAAGACCTTGGCTACACCTTC. Its translation is CASRKDLGYTF.

The gene calls are TRBV7-6 and TRBJ2-5; no firm D call. This CDR3 spans 13 amino acids. Germline loops: CDR1 SGHVS, CDR2 FNYEAQ. V lost 5 bases, J lost 2 bases, and 9 bases lay in between. This CDR3 reads CASSVRVQETQYF. The CDR3, as DNA: TGTGCCAGCAGCGTCCGGGTTCAAGAGACCCAGTACTTC.

The chain joins TRBV6-1 to TRBJ2-7, with D tentatively TRBD2 (6 bases). The V end was cut by 10 bases, the J end by 1 base, with 11 bases between. This CDR3 has 12 amino acids. In germline, CDR1 is MNHNS, CDR2 SASEGT. DNA of the CDR3: TGTGCCACCCGGGGGATTTCCTACGAGCAGTACTTC. It encodes CATRGISYEQYF.

This sequence joins TRBV15 and TRBJ2-1, with D possibly being TRBD2 (6 bases). V lost 2 bases, J lost 4 bases, and 9 bases lay in between. Germline CDR1 reads LNHNV; CDR2 reads YYDKDF (reference sequence). This CDR3 contains 14 residues. CDR3 DNA sequence: TGTGCCACCAGCAGAACGGGACTGTACAATGAGCAGTTCTTC. Amino acids: CATSRTGLYNEQFF.

This clone was seen only once. The chain is built from TRBV4-3 and TRBJ2-7; 9 bases map to TRBD1. The V gene's germline CDR1 is LGHNA and CDR2 YSLEER. Trimming took 0 bases from V and 3 from J; bases not matched to a gene: 15. The CDR3 has 19 residues. This CDR3 reads CASSQEPFGPGQGHYEQYF. Written as DNA, the CDR3 is TGCGCCAGCAGCCAAGAACCTTTTGGCCCGGGACAGGGTCACTACGAGCAGTACTTC.

As concerns this clone: The sample contains more than one DNA sequence encoding this CDR3. The chain employs TRBV9 and TRBJ1-3; D uncertain. CDR1 and CDR2 from the germline V gene are SGDLS and YYNGEE. V shed 0 bases and J shed 0 bases, with 7 bases lying between them. The length of the CDR3 is 15 residues. CDR3 protein: CASSVDPSSGNTIYF. The CDR3, as DNA: TGTGCCAGCAGCGTAGACCCAAGCTCTGGAAACACCATATATTTT.

The chain links TRBV28 to TRBJ1-6; tentative D call: TRBD1 (5 bases). The CDR3 spans 14 residues. Between the trimmed V and J ends, which lost 7 bases and 8 bases, there was a span of 15 bases. Germline V gene sequence: CDR1 MDHEN, CDR2 SYDVKM. The CDR3 nucleotides are TGTGCCAGCACGTCAAACAGGTTTTATTCACCCCTCCACTTT. Protein: CASTSNRFYSPLHF.

This chain uses TRBV18 with TRBJ2-2, with D perhaps matching TRBD2 (5 bases). Between the trimmed V and J ends, which lost 3 bases and 5 bases, there was a span of 16 bases. The length of the CDR3 is 16 residues. CDR1 is KGHSH, CDR2 LQKENI, per germline. In DNA, the CDR3 is TGTGCCAGCTCACCTCTAGAGGGAGTGATGACCGGGGAGCTGTTTTTT. Protein sequence: CASSPLEGVMTGELFF.

The chain combines TRBV28 with TRBJ2-7; unclear D gene. The germline V gene encodes CDR1 MDHEN and CDR2 SYDVKM. Trimming shortened V by 6 bases and J by 0 bases, and 12 bases separated the two germline ends. This CDR3 has 14 residues. DNA for the CDR3: TGTGCCAGCAGAGATCCCAGCGCCTCCTACGAGCAGTACTTC. It encodes CASRDPSASYEQYF.

Comments on this clone: The sample holds other DNA sequences that translate to the same CDR3. The rearrangement joins TRBV19 to TRBJ2-7, with D tentatively TRBD1 (5 bases). Per the germline V gene, CDR1 is LNHDA and CDR2 is SQIVND (reference sequence). CDR3 length: 13 residues. V gave up 6 bases and J gave up 0 bases, with 9 bases separating them. CDR3 sequence (DNA): TGTGCCAGTAGCCTGACAGCCTCCTACGAGCAGTACTTC. As protein: CASSLTASYEQYF.

Points on this clone: Other DNA sequences from this sample encode an identical CDR3 as well. The chain links TRBV27 to TRBJ1-5; D call uncertain. The CDR3 spans 14 residues. The germline V gene encodes CDR1 MNHEY and CDR2 SMNVEV (reference sequence). The ends were cut back, 4 bases at V and 2 bases at J, with 9 bases in the middle. CDR3 sequence (DNA): TGTGCCAGCAGTTATGCAGGCGGCAATCAGCCCCAGCATTTT. It is translated as CASSYAGGNQPQHF.

This clone has just one count. CDR3 protein: CASSQLGGPRGYEQYF. CDR3 nucleotides: TGCGCCAGCAGCCAATTGGGCGGACCCCGGGGCTACGAGCAGTACTTC. The chain links TRBV4-3 to TRBJ2-7; perhaps TRBD2 as D (5 bases). This CDR3 comprises 16 residues. Trimming cost V 2 bases and J 3 bases, with 17 bases left between them. Per germline, CDR1 LGHNA and CDR2 YSLEER.

The chain uses TRBV27 and TRBJ2-3, with D tentatively TRBD1 or TRBD2 (5 bases each). CDR3 length: 16 amino acids. Trimming left V 6 bases short and J 2 bases short, with 18 bases between. Germline V gene sequence: CDR1 MNHEY, CDR2 SMNVEV (reference sequence). The CDR3: CASSPGIGDPTDTQYF. The CDR3 DNA is TGTGCCAGCAGCCCGGGCATAGGGGACCCCACAGATACGCAGTATTTT.

This clone was observed a single time. The chain has TRBV7-6 and TRBJ2-3, with 9 bases matching TRBD2. This CDR3 is built from 18 residues. V lost 1 base to trimming and J lost 1 base; unmatched junction nucleotides: 9. Germline V lookup: CDR1 SGHVS, CDR2 FNYEAQ. CDR3 loop: CASSLGLSGGPGTDTQYF. CDR3 coding DNA: TGTGCCAGCAGCTTAGGGTTGAGCGGGGGGCCGGGCACAGATACGCAGTATTTT.

The chain uses TRBV7-6 and TRBJ2-7, with 7 bases identical to TRBD1. The CDR3 runs to 13 residues. The V segment lost 5 bases and the J segment 5 bases; nucleotides outside the gene matches: 6. In germline, CDR1 is SGHVS, CDR2 FNYEAQ. This CDR3 is CASSPQGSHEQYF. CDR3 nucleotide sequence: TGTGCCAGCAGCCCACAGGGGAGCCACGAGCAGTACTTC. The full variable domain, completed using reference TRBV7-6 and TRBJ2-7, is GAGVSQSPRYKVTKRGQDVALRCDPISGHVSLYWYRQALGQGPEFLTYFNYEAQQDKSGLPNDRFSAERPEGSISTLTIQRTEQRDSAMYRCASSPQGSHEQYFGPGTRLTVT.

The rearrangement uses TRBV9 and TRBJ1-5; D is ambiguous. This CDR3 has 15 residues. The V and J ends lost 3 bases and 2 bases respectively, with 12 bases between them. Germline values: CDR1 SGDLS, CDR2 YYNGEE. The CDR3 region is CASSADDGRNQPQHF. The CDR3 DNA reads TGTGCCAGCAGCGCTGACGACGGACGCAATCAGCCCCAGCATTTT.

The V call is TRBV4-1, the J call TRBJ1-1; tentative D call: TRBD1 (5 bases). The CDR3 consists of 15 residues. Trimming stripped 4 bases from V and 3 bases from J, with 15 bases between. The germline V gene encodes CDR1 MGHRA and CDR2 YSYEKL. CDR3 nucleotide sequence: TGCGCCAGCAGCCTAGACCCAGGGTCCGACACTGAAGCTTTCTTT. Protein product: CASSLDPGSDTEAFF.

This clone was recorded only once. The genes are TRBV4-2 and TRBJ1-2; D is unresolved. CDR3 size: 17 residues. Trimming left V 0 bases short and J 0 bases short, with 14 bases between. CDR1 LGHNA and CDR2 YNFKEQ come from the germline V gene. DNA for the CDR3: TGTGCCAGCAGCCAAGATCATACTGCTGTTCCTAACTATGGCTACACCTTC. Its translation is CASSQDHTAVPNYGYTF.

This clone was recorded once. The J gene is TRBJ2-7, the V gene TRBV4-1; D is undetermined. Trimming removed 1 base at V and 3 bases at J, with 10 bases between. The CDR3 has 14 amino acids. CDR1 is MGHRA and CDR2 is YSYEKL in the germline V gene. The CDR3 reads CASSQGAGHYEQYF. The CDR3 DNA sequence: TGCGCCAGCAGCCAAGGCGCCGGCCACTACGAGCAGTACTTC.

The V gene is TRBV2, the J gene TRBJ1-2; possible D gene TRBD1, 6 bases. V was trimmed by 11 bases and J by 6 bases, leaving 16 bases between them. CDR3 length: 12 amino acids. The germline V gene encodes CDR1 SNHLY and CDR2 FYNNEI. The CDR3 DNA reads as TGTGCCGGGGTGAGGGGGGCCAATGGCTACACCTTC. Its protein is CAGVRGANGYTF. Filled out from reference TRBV2 and TRBJ1-2, the complete variable domain reads EPEVTQTPSHQVTQMGQEVILRCVPISNHLYFYWYRQILGQKVEFLVSFYNNEISEKSEIFDDQFSVERPDGSNFTLKIRSTKLEDSAMYFCAGVRGANGYTFGSGTRLTVV.

The rearrangement joins TRBV4-3 to TRBJ1-5; unclear D gene. The V and J ends lost 0 bases and 5 bases respectively, with 5 bases between them. CDR1 LGHNA and CDR2 YSLEER come from the germline V gene. This CDR3 has 13 amino acids. CDR3 DNA: TGCGCCAGCAGCCAAGAATCATATCAGCCCCAGCATTTT. This encodes CASSQESYQPQHF.

The J gene is TRBJ1-6, the V gene TRBV7-9; no clear D. This CDR3 is 15 amino acids long. Germline lookup yields CDR1 SEHNR and CDR2 FQNEAQ (reference sequence). V was shortened by 2 bases and J by 7 bases, with 12 bases between the two germline ends. CDR3 DNA sequence: TGTGCCAGCAGCTTACCCCGGGTAGGGAATTCACCCCTCCACTTT. This translates into CASSLPRVGNSPLHF.